This note documents a single T cell receptor beta chain sequence. Its antigen is not known. The sequenced fragment ends 3 residues before the CDR3 boundary, so the rest is inferred from the germline J gene. CDR1 and CDR2 from the germline V gene are SGHKS and YYEKEE (reference sequence). The CDR3 has 15 amino acids. Deletions cut 2 bases from V and 4 bases from J, with 13 bases between. This entry belongs to a study of Tregs in tolerant kidney transplant recipients. The wider study: Related graft donors supplied nonmyeloablative bone marrow transplants, and mixed chimerism was transient.

General study points: Antigen-driven expansion was suggested because donor-specific Tregs expanded more than all Tregs in tolerant patients. Tregs expanded with activated donor B cells seemed most donor-specific.

Generated by immunoSEQ multiplex PCR, the TCRdb table keeps only in-frame clones and is missing some. In total, the table holds over 25,000 clones. Unstimulated regulatory T cells (CD4+CD25+CD127-), CD4+CD25- non-regulatory cells, CD4 and CD8 cells were FACS-sorted from thawed PBMCs. V and J are TRBV5-5 and TRBJ1-3; a possible D gene is TRBD1 (5 bases). This sequence originates from a human donor who received a combined kidney and bone marrow transplant. The sequencing here drew on CD8+ T cells from blood, taken before the transplant. CDR3 amino acids: CASSFGAQPGNTIYF. The covered CDR3 bases are TGTGCCAGCAGCTTTGGGGCACAGCCGGGAAACACC. The variable domain in full, with the rest retrieved from reference TRBV5-5 and TRBJ1-3, is DAGVTQSPTHLIKTRGQQVTLRCSPISGHKSVSWYQQVLGQGPQFIFQYYEKEERGRGNFPDRFSARQFPNYSSELNVNALLLGDSALYLCASSFGAQPGNTIYFGEGSWLTVV.